This T cell receptor beta chain originates from a study of blood T cell repertoires in COVID-19. Turning to the study itself: The United States, Italy and Spain provided the acute and convalescent COVID-19 samples. PBMCs, B-cell-depleted T cells, or T cells were the source of the cDNA or gDNA that made up the material.

The germline V gene encodes CDR1 MNHEY and CDR2 SMNVEV (reference sequence). The V end was cut by 1 base, the J end by 8 bases, with 11 bases between. The CDR3 spans 13 residues. Per the authors' pipeline: The assay estimated nucleated cells by amplifying reference gene primers. Clones were read by immunoSEQ multiplex PCR, and TCRdb kept only the in-frame ones, dropping some. V and J calls and clone size follow that table, whereas D and trimming were derived from the DNA. The data show 50,000 or so clones, approximately 87% seen once. This clonotype was sampled from a man aged 35 to 55 with active COVID-19. The rearrangement uses TRBV27 and TRBJ1-2, with D possibly TRBD1 on 5 matching bases. Sequenced material: peripheral blood. The CDR3 bases are TGTGCCAGCAGTTTATTTGGAGGGGTCGGCTACACCTTC. Translation: CASSLFGGVGYTF.